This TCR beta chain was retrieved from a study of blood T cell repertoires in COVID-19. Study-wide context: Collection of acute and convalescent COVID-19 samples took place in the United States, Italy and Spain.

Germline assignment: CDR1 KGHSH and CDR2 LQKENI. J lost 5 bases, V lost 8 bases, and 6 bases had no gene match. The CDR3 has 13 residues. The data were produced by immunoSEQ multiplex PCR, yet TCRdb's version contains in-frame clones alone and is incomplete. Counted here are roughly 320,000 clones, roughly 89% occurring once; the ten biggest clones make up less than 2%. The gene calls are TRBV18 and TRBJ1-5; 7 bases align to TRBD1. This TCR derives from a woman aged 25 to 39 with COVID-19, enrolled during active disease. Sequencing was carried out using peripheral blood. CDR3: CASRTGLDQPQHF. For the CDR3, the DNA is TGTGCCAGCCGGACAGGTTTAGATCAGCCCCAGCATTTT.